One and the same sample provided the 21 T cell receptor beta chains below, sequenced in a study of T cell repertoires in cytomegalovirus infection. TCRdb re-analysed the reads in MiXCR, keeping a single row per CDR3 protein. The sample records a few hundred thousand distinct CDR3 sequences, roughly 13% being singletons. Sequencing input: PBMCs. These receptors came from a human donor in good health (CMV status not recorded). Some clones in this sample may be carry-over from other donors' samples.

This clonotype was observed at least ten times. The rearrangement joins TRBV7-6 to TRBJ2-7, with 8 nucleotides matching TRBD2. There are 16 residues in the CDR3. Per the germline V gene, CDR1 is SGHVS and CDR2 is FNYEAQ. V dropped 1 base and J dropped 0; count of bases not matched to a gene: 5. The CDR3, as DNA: TGTGCCAGCAGCTTAGAAGTAGCGGGAACCTCCTACGAGCAGTACTTC. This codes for CASSLEVAGTSYEQYF.

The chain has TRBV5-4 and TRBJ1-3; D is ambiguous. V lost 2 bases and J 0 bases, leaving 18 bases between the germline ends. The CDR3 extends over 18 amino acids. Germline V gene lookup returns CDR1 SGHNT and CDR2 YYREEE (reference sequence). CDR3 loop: CASSFRMSGQLSGNTIYF. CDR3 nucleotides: TGTGCCAGCAGCTTTCGAATGTCCGGGCAGCTCTCTGGAAACACCATATATTTT.

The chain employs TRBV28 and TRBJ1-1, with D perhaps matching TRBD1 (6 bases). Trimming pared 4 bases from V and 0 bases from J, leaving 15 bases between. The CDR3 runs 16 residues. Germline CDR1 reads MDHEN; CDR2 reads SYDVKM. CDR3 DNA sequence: TGTGCCAGCAGTTCTCGACAGGCCATAATGAACACTGAAGCTTTCTTT. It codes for CASSSRQAIMNTEAFF. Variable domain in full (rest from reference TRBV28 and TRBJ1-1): DVKVTQSSRYLVKRTGEKVFLECVQDMDHENMFWYRQDPGLGLRLIYFSYDVKMKEKGDIPEGYSVSREKKERFSLILESASTNQTSMYLCASSSRQAIMNTEAFFGQGTRLTVV.

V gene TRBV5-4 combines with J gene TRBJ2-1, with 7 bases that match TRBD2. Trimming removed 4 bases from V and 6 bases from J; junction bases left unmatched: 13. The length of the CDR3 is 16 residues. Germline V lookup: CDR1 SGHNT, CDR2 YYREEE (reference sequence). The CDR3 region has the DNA TGTGCCAGCAGCGTACCCCCGGGAGGTTCACCCAATGAGCAGTTCTTC. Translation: CASSVPPGGSPNEQFF. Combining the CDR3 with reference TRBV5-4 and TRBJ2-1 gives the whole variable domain ETGVTQSPTHLIKTRGQQVTLRCSSQSGHNTVSWYQQALGQGPQFIFQYYREEENGRGNFPPRFSGLQFPNYSSELNVNALELDDSALYLCASSVPPGGSPNEQFFGPGTRLTVL.

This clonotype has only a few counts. The chain's CDR3 is CASSGYVAIQYF. DNA of the CDR3: TGTGCCAGCAGTGGGTACGTGGCCATTCAGTACTTC. The genes are TRBV2 and TRBJ2-4; D unclear. From germline, CDR1 is SNHLY and CDR2 FYNNEI. Trimming cost V 4 bases and J 9 bases, with 10 bases left between them. The CDR3 covers 12 residues.

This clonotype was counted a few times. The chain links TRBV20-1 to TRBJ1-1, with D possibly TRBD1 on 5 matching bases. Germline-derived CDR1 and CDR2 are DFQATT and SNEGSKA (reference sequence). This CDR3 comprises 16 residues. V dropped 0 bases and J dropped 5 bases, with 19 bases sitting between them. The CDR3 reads CSARDPRRGSWTEAFF. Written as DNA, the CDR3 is TGCAGTGCTAGAGATCCGAGGAGGGGTAGTTGGACTGAAGCTTTCTTT.

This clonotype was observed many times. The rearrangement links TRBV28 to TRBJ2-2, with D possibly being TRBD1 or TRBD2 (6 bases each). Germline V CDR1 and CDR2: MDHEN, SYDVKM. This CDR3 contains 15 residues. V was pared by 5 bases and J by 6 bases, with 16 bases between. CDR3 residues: CASSTLRGGSGELFF. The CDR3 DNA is TGTGCCAGCAGTACTCTCAGGGGAGGCTCCGGGGAGCTGTTTTTT.

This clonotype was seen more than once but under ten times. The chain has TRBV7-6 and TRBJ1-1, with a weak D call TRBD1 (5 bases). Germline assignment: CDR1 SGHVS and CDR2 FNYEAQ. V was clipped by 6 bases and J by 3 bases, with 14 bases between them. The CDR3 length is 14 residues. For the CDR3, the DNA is TGTGCCAGCAGTTGGGGCAGGGTGGACACTGAAGCTTTCTTT. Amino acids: CASSWGRVDTEAFF.

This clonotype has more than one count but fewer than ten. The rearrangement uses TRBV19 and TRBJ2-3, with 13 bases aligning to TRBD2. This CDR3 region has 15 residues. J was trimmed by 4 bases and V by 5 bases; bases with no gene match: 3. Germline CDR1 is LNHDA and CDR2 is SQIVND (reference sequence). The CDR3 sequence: CASSELAGGPDTQYF. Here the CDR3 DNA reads TGTGCCAGTAGTGAACTAGCGGGAGGGCCAGATACGCAGTATTTT. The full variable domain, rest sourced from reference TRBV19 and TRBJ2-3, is DGGITQSPKYLFRKEGQNVTLSCEQNLNHDAMYWYRQDPGQGLRLIYYSQIVNDFQKGDIAEGYSVSREKKESFPLTVTSAQKNPTAFYLCASSELAGGPDTQYFGPGTRLTVL.

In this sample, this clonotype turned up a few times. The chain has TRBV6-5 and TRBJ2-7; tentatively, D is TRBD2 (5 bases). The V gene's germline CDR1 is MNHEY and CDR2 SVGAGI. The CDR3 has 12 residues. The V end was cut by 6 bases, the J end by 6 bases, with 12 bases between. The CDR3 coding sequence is TGTGCCAGCAGAAATGGCGGAGGCGAGCAGTACTTC. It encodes CASRNGGGEQYF.

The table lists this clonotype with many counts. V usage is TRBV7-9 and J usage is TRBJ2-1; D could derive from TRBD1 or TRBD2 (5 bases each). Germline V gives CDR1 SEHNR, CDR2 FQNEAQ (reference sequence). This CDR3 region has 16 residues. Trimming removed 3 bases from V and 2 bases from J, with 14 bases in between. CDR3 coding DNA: TGTGCCAGCAGCTTTCGAATGGGGGTGGCCTACAATGAGCAGTTCTTC. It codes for CASSFRMGVAYNEQFF. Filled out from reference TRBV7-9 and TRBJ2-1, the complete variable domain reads DTGVSQNPRHKITKRGQNVTFRCDPISEHNRLYWYRQTLGQGPEFLTYFQNEAQLEKSRLLSDRFSAERPKGSFSTLEIQRTEQGDSAMYLCASSFRMGVAYNEQFFGPGTRLTVL.

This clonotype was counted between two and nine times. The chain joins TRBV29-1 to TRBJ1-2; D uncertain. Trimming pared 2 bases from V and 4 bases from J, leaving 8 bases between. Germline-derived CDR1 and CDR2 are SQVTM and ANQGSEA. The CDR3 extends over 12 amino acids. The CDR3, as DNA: TGCAGCGTTGAATCCAGCGTCTATGGCTACACCTTC. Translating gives CSVESSVYGYTF.

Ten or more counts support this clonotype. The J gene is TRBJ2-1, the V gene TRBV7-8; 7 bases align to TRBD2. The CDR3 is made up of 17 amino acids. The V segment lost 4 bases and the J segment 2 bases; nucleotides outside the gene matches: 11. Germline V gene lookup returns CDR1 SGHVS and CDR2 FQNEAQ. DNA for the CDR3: TGTGCCAGCAGCTCCGCAGAGGCGGGAGACACCTACAATGAGCAGTTCTTC. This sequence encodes CASSSAEAGDTYNEQFF.

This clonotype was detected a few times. DNA for the CDR3: TGTGCCAGCAGCCCTTACTTCAGTAACACTGAAGCTTTCTTT. This codes for CASSPYFSNTEAFF. The chain couples TRBV3-1 to TRBJ1-1; D call uncertain. Germline-derived CDR1 and CDR2 are LGHDT and YNNKEL (reference sequence). V lost 4 bases, J lost 2 bases, and 11 bases lay in between. The CDR3 is 14 residues long.

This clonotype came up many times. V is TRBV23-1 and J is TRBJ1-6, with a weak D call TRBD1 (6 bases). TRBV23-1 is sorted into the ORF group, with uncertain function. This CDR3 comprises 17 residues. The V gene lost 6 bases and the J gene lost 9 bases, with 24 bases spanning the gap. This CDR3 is CASSPSKRTAFVSPLHF. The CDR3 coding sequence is TGCGCCAGCAGCCCGAGCAAGAGGACAGCTTTTGTTTCACCCCTCCACTTT.

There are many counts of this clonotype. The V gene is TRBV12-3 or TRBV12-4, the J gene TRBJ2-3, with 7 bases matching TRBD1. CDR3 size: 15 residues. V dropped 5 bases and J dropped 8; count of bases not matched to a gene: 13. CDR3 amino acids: CASSRTGTEGTTQYF. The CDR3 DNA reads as TGTGCCAGCAGTCGGACCGGGACAGAGGGGACTACGCAGTATTTT.

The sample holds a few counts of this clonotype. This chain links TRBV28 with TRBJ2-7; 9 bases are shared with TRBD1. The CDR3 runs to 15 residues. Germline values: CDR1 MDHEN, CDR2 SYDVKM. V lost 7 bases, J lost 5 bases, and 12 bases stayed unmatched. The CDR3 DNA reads TGTGCCAGCACAGGGGTAGGGACAGGGACCCACGAGCAGTACTTC. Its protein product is CASTGVGTGTHEQYF.

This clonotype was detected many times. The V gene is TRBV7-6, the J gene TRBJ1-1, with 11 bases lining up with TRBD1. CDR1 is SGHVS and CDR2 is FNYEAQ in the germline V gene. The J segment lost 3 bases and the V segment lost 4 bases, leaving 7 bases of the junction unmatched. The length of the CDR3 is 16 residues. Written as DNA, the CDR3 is TGTGCCAGCAGCTCACCCCGGGACAGGGGGTACACTGAAGCTTTCTTT. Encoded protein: CASSSPRDRGYTEAFF.

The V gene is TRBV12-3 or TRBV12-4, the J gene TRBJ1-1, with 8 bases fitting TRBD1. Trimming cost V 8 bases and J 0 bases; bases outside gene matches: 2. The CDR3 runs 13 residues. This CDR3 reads CASSTGVNTEAFF. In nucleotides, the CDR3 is TGTGCCAGCTCGACAGGGGTGAACACTGAAGCTTTCTTT.

The CDR3 sequence is CSARDRLAGSSGIQYF. The DNA of the CDR3 is TGCAGTGCTAGAGATCGACTAGCGGGCTCGTCGGGCATTCAGTACTTC. The chain employs TRBV20-1 and TRBJ2-4, with TRBD2 identical over 10 bases. The ends lost 0 bases at V and 9 bases at J; junction bases unmatched: 11. Germline V gene sequence: CDR1 DFQATT, CDR2 SNEGSKA (reference sequence). This CDR3 is built from 16 residues.

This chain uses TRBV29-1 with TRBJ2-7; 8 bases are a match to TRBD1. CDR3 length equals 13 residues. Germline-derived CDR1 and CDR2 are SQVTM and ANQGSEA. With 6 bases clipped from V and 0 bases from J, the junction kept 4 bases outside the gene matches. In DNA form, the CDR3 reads TGCAGCGTCCGACAGGGGCCCTCCTACGAGCAGTACTTC. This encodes CSVRQGPSYEQYF.